Listed below are T cell receptor beta chains from one sample, sequenced in a study of blood T cell dynamics during melanoma immunotherapy. Generated by immunoSEQ multiplex PCR, the TCRdb table keeps only in-frame clones and is missing some. This table has almost 8,500 clones, roughly 91% appearing once. Here the sequenced sample was blood, taken from a patient treated with checkpoint blockade. The receptors come from a human donor with melanoma. Both conserved end residues are part of each CDR3. D genes are given only for firm matches. For some rows the clone size is stated as once, few or many, or as a class when expanded; others skip it.

clone size: once
V gene: TRBV7-9
J gene: TRBJ1-3
D gene: -
CDR3 protein: CASSLSPAPGNTIYF
CDR3 DNA: TGTGCCAGCAGCTTATCGCCAGCCCCTGGAAACACCATATATTTT

clone size: -
V gene: TRBV29-1
J gene: TRBJ1-1
D gene: TRBD1
CDR3 protein: CSVAGTGDTEAFF
CDR3 DNA: TGCAGCGTCGCCGGGACAGGGGACACTGAAGCTTTCTTT

clone size: -
V gene: TRBV5-1
J gene: TRBJ2-7
D gene: TRBD2
CDR3 protein: CASSSSGTSGRKGEQYF
CDR3 DNA: TGCGCCAGCAGCTCGTCCGGGACTAGCGGGAGGAAAGGCGAGCAGTACTTC

clone size: -
V gene: TRBV9
J gene: TRBJ1-3
D gene: -
CDR3 protein: CASSVGMGGQAGNTIYF
CDR3 DNA: TGTGCCAGCAGCGTAGGGATGGGGGGCCAAGCTGGAAACACCATATATTTT

clone size: -
V gene: TRBV4-1
J gene: TRBJ1-5
D gene: TRBD1
CDR3 protein: CASSQGQAVGPQHF
CDR3 DNA: TGCGCCAGCAGCCAGGGACAGGCGGTCGGCCCCCAGCATTTT

clone size: -
V gene: TRBV5-6
J gene: TRBJ1-3
D gene: -
CDR3 protein: CASSLYRPNTIYF
CDR3 DNA: TGTGCCAGCAGCTTATACAGGCCAAACACCATATATTTT

clone size: -
V gene: TRBV30
J gene: TRBJ2-5
D gene: -
CDR3 protein: CAWMGGDRRAQETQYF
CDR3 DNA: TGTGCCTGGATGGGGGGGGACAGGAGAGCCCAAGAGACCCAGTACTTC

clone size: -
V gene: TRBV25-1
J gene: TRBJ1-6
D gene: -
CDR3 protein: CASSTLGGSSPLHF
CDR3 DNA: TGTGCCAGCAGTACCCTTGGGGGTAGTTCACCCCTCCACTTT

clone size: -
V gene: TRBV30
J gene: TRBJ1-2
D gene: -
CDR3 protein: CAWSVGDKPYGYTF
CDR3 DNA: TGTGCCTGGAGTGTTGGGGACAAGCCCTATGGCTACACCTTC

clone size: -
V gene: TRBV10-2
J gene: TRBJ1-5
D gene: -
CDR3 protein: CASNEGFYQPQHF
CDR3 DNA: TGCGCCAGCAATGAAGGGTTTTATCAGCCCCAGCATTTT

clone size: -
V gene: TRBV2
J gene: TRBJ1-5
D gene: -
CDR3 protein: CASSGPTISNQPQHF
CDR3 DNA: TGTGCCAGCAGTGGCCCCACTATTAGCAATCAGCCCCAGCATTTT

clone size: -
V gene: TRBV7-6
J gene: TRBJ1-1
D gene: -
CDR3 protein: CASSLDRANGEAFF
CDR3 DNA: TGTGCCAGCAGCTTAGACCGGGCGAACGGTGAAGCTTTCTTT

clone size: -
V gene: TRBV14
J gene: TRBJ1-4
D gene: -
CDR3 protein: CASSQGDRATNEKLFF
CDR3 DNA: TGTGCCAGCAGCCAAGGCGACCGTGCAACTAATGAAAAACTGTTTTTT

clone size: -
V gene: TRBV27
J gene: TRBJ1-4
D gene: TRBD1
CDR3 protein: CASSSDRADEKLFF
CDR3 DNA: TGTGCCAGCAGCTCGGACAGGGCGGACGAAAAACTGTTTTTT

clone size: -
V gene: TRBV19
J gene: TRBJ2-5
D gene: -
CDR3 protein: CASSIGQGGTRYF
CDR3 DNA: TGTGCCAGTAGTATTGGGCAGGGCGGAACGCGGTACTTC

clone size: -
V gene: TRBV19
J gene: TRBJ1-5
D gene: -
CDR3 protein: CASSVGGGQGVQPQHF
CDR3 DNA: TGTGCCAGTAGTGTCGGGGGCGGGCAAGGAGTTCAGCCCCAGCATTTT

clone size: -
V gene: TRBV14
J gene: TRBJ2-7
D gene: -
CDR3 protein: CASSPTLGGLYF
CDR3 DNA: TGTGCCAGCAGTCCGACGCTGGGGGGCTTGTACTTC

clone size: few
V gene: TRBV6-6
J gene: TRBJ2-7
D gene: -
CDR3 protein: CASSKGYEQYF
CDR3 DNA: TGTGCCAGCAGCAAGGGTTACGAGCAGTACTTC

clone size: once
V gene: TRBV6-5
J gene: TRBJ1-3
D gene: TRBD1
CDR3 protein: CASRQGKGFGNTIYF
CDR3 DNA: TGTGCCAGCAGACAGGGGAAGGGATTCGGAAACACCATATATTTT

clone size: -
V gene: TRBV6-1
J gene: TRBJ1-2
D gene: -
CDR3 protein: CATREGTIYGYTF
CDR3 DNA: TGTGCCACCCGTGAGGGCACCATCTATGGCTACACCTTC

clone size: -
V gene: TRBV2
J gene: TRBJ2-7
D gene: TRBD1
CDR3 protein: CASRPRTGGEQYF
CDR3 DNA: TGTGCCAGCAGGCCACGGACAGGGGGAGAGCAGTACTTC

clone size: -
V gene: TRBV18
J gene: TRBJ1-3
D gene: -
CDR3 protein: CASSPVQGTRNTIYF
CDR3 DNA: TGTGCCAGCTCACCAGTTCAGGGGACGCGAAACACCATATATTTT

clone size: -
V gene: TRBV7-9
J gene: TRBJ1-1
D gene: -
CDR3 protein: CASSSEGRSTEAFF
CDR3 DNA: TGTGCCAGCAGCTCGGAGGGTAGGAGCACTGAAGCTTTCTTT

clone size: -
V gene: TRBV7-2
J gene: TRBJ1-4
D gene: TRBD1
CDR3 protein: CASSHGTGDEKLFF
CDR3 DNA: TGTGCCAGCAGCCACGGGACAGGGGATGAAAAACTGTTTTTT

clone size: -
V gene: TRBV18
J gene: TRBJ1-5
D gene: -
CDR3 protein: CASSPQRGTQPQHF
CDR3 DNA: TGTGCCAGCTCACCACAGAGGGGGACGCAGCCCCAGCATTTT

clone size: -
V gene: TRBV30
J gene: TRBJ2-6
D gene: -
CDR3 protein: CAWGSISGANVLTF
CDR3 DNA: TGTGCCTGGGGATCGATCTCTGGGGCCAACGTCCTGACTTTC

clone size: -
V gene: TRBV19
J gene: TRBJ1-1
D gene: -
CDR3 protein: CASSGGGGYTEAFF
CDR3 DNA: TGTGCCAGTAGTGGGGGAGGGGGATACACTGAAGCTTTCTTT

clone size: -
V gene: TRBV19
J gene: TRBJ2-6
D gene: -
CDR3 protein: CASRIGAISGANVLTF
CDR3 DNA: TGTGCCAGCAGAATTGGGGCCATCTCTGGGGCCAACGTCCTGACTTTC

clone size: -
V gene: TRBV5-1
J gene: TRBJ1-2
D gene: TRBD1
CDR3 protein: CASSLEGQMNYGYTF
CDR3 DNA: TGCGCCAGCAGCTTGGAGGGACAGATGAATTATGGCTACACCTTC

clone size: -
V gene: TRBV7-3
J gene: TRBJ1-1
D gene: -
CDR3 protein: CASSLGMNTEAFF
CDR3 DNA: TGTGCCAGCAGCTTAGGGATGAACACTGAAGCTTTCTTT

clone size: -
V gene: TRBV14
J gene: TRBJ1-6
D gene: -
CDR3 protein: CASSRLGVGNSPLHF
CDR3 DNA: TGTGCCAGCAGCCGACTGGGGGTAGGGAATTCACCCCTCCACTTT

clone size: -
V gene: TRBV28
J gene: TRBJ1-2
D gene: -
CDR3 protein: CAIPRDAWGYTF
CDR3 DNA: TGTGCCATTCCACGGGACGCTTGGGGCTACACCTTC

clone size: -
V gene: TRBV30
J gene: TRBJ1-2
D gene: TRBD1
CDR3 protein: CAWSAPLGVGRIGGSYGYTF
CDR3 DNA: TGTGCCTGGAGTGCCCCCCTGGGAGTTGGGAGAATAGGGGGCTCTTATGGCTACACCTTC

clone size: -
V gene: TRBV30
J gene: TRBJ1-4
D gene: -
CDR3 protein: CAWSVKGAANEKLFF
CDR3 DNA: TGTGCCTGGAGTGTGAAAGGGGCCGCTAATGAAAAACTGTTTTTT

clone size: -
V gene: TRBV9
J gene: TRBJ1-5
D gene: -
CDR3 protein: CASSVDQSNQPQHF
CDR3 DNA: TGTGCCAGCAGCGTCGATCAGAGCAATCAGCCCCAGCATTTT

clone size: once
V gene: TRBV21-1
J gene: TRBJ2-7
D gene: -
CDR3 protein: CASSLTGRTYEQYF
CDR3 DNA: TGTGCCAGCAGCCTTACAGGTCGTACCTACGAGCAGTACTTC

clone size: -
V gene: TRBV7-6
J gene: TRBJ1-5
D gene: -
CDR3 protein: CASSLDTGYSNQPQHF
CDR3 DNA: TGTGCCAGCAGCTTAGACACAGGCTATAGCAATCAGCCCCAGCATTTT

clone size: -
V gene: TRBV5-1
J gene: TRBJ2-1
D gene: -
CDR3 protein: CASSSDNEQFF
CDR3 DNA: TGCGCCAGCAGCTCGGATAATGAGCAGTTCTTC

clone size: -
V gene: TRBV18
J gene: TRBJ2-7
D gene: -
CDR3 protein: CASSPRTAGAYEQYF
CDR3 DNA: TGTGCCAGCTCACCCCGGACTGCAGGGGCCTACGAGCAGTACTTC